This T cell receptor beta chain was sequenced for a study of cytomegalovirus exposure and HLA in healthy donors (dated by TCRdb to about 2017). Notes on the research overall: An earlier analysis of some 620 of the donors reported over 250 Gb of sequence data and some 110 million unique TCR beta sequences obtained from some 200 million T cells. Approximately 300 gigabases of sequencing data and approximately 93 million unique TCR sequences were included in an early release covering roughly 600 HLA-typed donors. Of the roughly 420 genotyped donors, 81% were placed in the genetic ancestry cluster associated with self-reported Caucasian donors. The study aimed to test whether cataloging public T cell receptors could reveal signatures of past pathogen exposure. The T cell repertoires of under 750 subjects were profiled by immunosequencing and related to cytomegalovirus serostatus. Besides the first cohort of about 730 subjects, a separate validation cohort made up of 120 different subjects was used. High-throughput TCR immunosequencing, statistical association of individual TCRs with disease status, and machine learning were combined to predict cytomegalovirus infection status. In a later analysis, previously published TCR beta repertoires from several hundred donors were re-analyzed and high-resolution HLA genotyping was added so that TCR occurrence patterns could be studied. Rather than using new phenotypic data, the later analysis identified candidate immune exposures from TCR beta sequences and from how often those sequences occurred across donors. In an earlier analysis of roughly 600 of the donors, high-throughput TCR beta sequencing was used to judge whether each TCR beta V gene segment behaved as functional or pseudogenic. Donor age, sex, ethnicity and CMV serostatus were compiled together with the repertoire data. A later genetic analysis used genome-wide SNP genotypes for about 60% of the roughly 670 donors, treating that subset as a discovery cohort. All discovery cohort repertoires had been generated using a single sequencing platform. HLA typing included class I and class II loci at four-digit resolution. The number of donors typed differed by locus, with about 629-630 for A, B, C, DRB1 and DQB1, 522 for DQA1, 600 to 610 for DPA1, and some 450 for DPB1. About five DR-DQ haplotypes were treated as single units for association and clustering because of strong linkage in the cohort. Among a few hundred genotyped donors of the cohort, an average of about 240,000 unique TCR beta nucleotide sequences were sequenced per donor, around 20% of them non-productive.

A word on this clone: The specificity of this receptor is unknown. Base-call qualities are not available, and no considerably larger clone is one nucleotide away.

The library relied on the immunoSEQ multiplex PCR assay. For the multiplex PCR, a mixture combining 60 forward primers for TCR Vbeta segments and 13 reverse primers for TCR Jbeta segments was used. The CDR3 region of rearranged TCR beta genes was amplified from genomic DNA by a multiplex PCR assay. The amplified TCR beta libraries were sequenced on the Illumina HiSeq System as 87-base-pair reads. Concerning the study's data processing: A later analysis counted tens of millions of unique TCR beta chains across the 666 repertoires, and around 12 million of these chains were shared by at least two donors. Raw reads were error-corrected and collapsed into unique sequences by a nearest-neighbor algorithm in which closely related sequences were merged to remove PCR and sequencing errors. Alignment of CDR3 sequences to IMGT reference sequences was used to assign V, D and J gene segments. For a sequence to be retained, a match of at least six nucleotides was required to both a V gene segment and a J gene segment. A rearrangement was called productive if the CDR3 had no stop codons and remained in frame with V and J, and every other rearrangement was called non-productive. CDR3 was defined according to IMGT convention as the region running from the second conserved V-encoded cysteine to the conserved J-encoded phenylalanine. Sequences without an unambiguous match to a single V gene segment were excluded from the earlier analysis of about 630 of the donors. In an earlier analysis of about 590 of the donors, a V segment was called functional when productive rearrangements were above 56.7%, and segregating when the standard deviation between donors exceeded 5%. To diagnose cytomegalovirus status from the catalog of TCR beta chain sequences, a statistical classification framework was built. V and J gene assignment, in a later analysis, came from comparing TCR nucleotide sequences with IMGT/GENE-DB human TR gene sequences. Using the TCRdist pipeline, a later analysis assigned CDR3 sequences along with most-parsimonious VDJ recombination scenarios. In a later analysis, each TCR beta chain was defined by its CDR3 amino acid sequence together with its V-gene family, and reads lacking a unique V-gene family were excluded. A later analysis removed several hundred highly shared, low-generation-probability nucleotide sequences to deal with suspected cross-contamination and a sequencing artifact. In a later analysis, a clonal expansion index for each public chain was calculated from normalized within-repertoire ranks of inferred template counts. In a later analysis, generation probabilities were computed with a VDJ recombination model fitted to out-of-frame rearrangements, and the resulting probabilities were checked against IGoR. A later analysis scored TCR-TCR, TCR-HLA and TCR-CMV co-occurrence with hypergeometric tests, applying a repertoire-size bias correction to TCR pairs. A later analysis estimated false discovery rates by permuting HLA or CMV assignments 20 times. In a later analysis, co-occurring TCRs were grouped using DBSCAN, with TCRdist sequence similarity added in when clustering inside HLA-allele-positive subsets. For co-occurrence clustering, repertoires with fewer than 30,000 or more than 120,000 public chains were excluded, along with 4 to 6 repertoires with anomalous nucleotide sharing. TCRdb re-hosts the immuneACCESS table, in-frame sequences only. Its copies lack some clones; in the studies checked, an unresolved V gene accounts for under half of them, and the cause for the rest is not known. For V, J and clone size, that table is used; D and trimming come from the DNA. This sample holds roughly 140,000 clones; 79% were observed only once. About 6.7% of the sample is in the top ten clones.

The cohort consisted of some 730 healthy bone marrow donors. At the time of sampling, all cohort members were nominally healthy, though unrecorded immune exposures were likely present. The donor was CMV seropositive and belonged to the group of over 250 seropositive cohort members. Each donor provided a peripheral blood sample, and peripheral blood mononuclear cells were used for TCR beta sequencing. Genomic DNA was extracted from the blood cell samples with the Qiagen DNeasy Blood Extraction Kit. Looking up the germline V gene yields CDR1 SGHAT and CDR2 FQNNGV. V drops 3 bases and J drops 1 base, leaving 6 bases in between. CDR3 length: 13 amino acids, cysteine to phenylalanine. Only CDR3 DNA is held: 39 bases, read in frame from base 1. Study-level results and caveats: The study gave a list of some 150 TCR beta chains associated with cytomegalovirus. Because counts were too low, around 17 rarely observed V segments, including chromosome 9 orphons, were left out of the earlier analysis of about 500 of the donors. In a later analysis, 15,000 to 20,000 TCR beta sequences were associated with specific HLA alleles at a false discovery rate of 0.05. In an earlier analysis of some 500 of the donors, most TCR beta V segments appeared in productive rearrangements about 87% or about 30% of the time, broadly matching IMGT annotations. In a later analysis, several top co-occurrence clusters were reported to appear linked to parvovirus B19, influenza, CMV and Epstein-Barr virus. Sequencing depth was assumed to be roughly uniform across donors in the presence/absence analyses, though that assumption may not hold. A group of highly shared sequence variants was considered likely to be a technical artifact of the sequencing pipeline. Most TCR sequences were seen in very few donors, while some public TCRs were found in many individuals. V-gene and J-gene trimming of TCR beta chains was associated with a missense DCLRE1C variant in a later genetic analysis, and the association was replicated in an independent cohort. In a later analysis, TCR association rates were found to vary across HLA loci, with the most associated TCRs seen for DRB1 alleles and the fewest for HLA-C alleles. This cohort had only TCR beta chains sequenced, and the lack of alpha or paired-chain data limited which features could be detected. When HLA alleles, especially DR and DQ, strongly co-occurred, TCR associations were difficult to assign to individual alleles. A later genetic analysis reported fewer N-insertions in productive TCRs among donors in an Asian-associated ancestry cluster than the approximately 700-donor mean. Some IMGT-functional V segments, including TRBV6-2 and TRBV6-3, could not be told apart with the 87-base-pair reads, so those segments were excluded. According to a later analysis, most CMV-associated TCR beta chains appeared to be HLA-restricted, and the HLA associations seemed to be driven largely by CMV exposure. HLA typing was unavailable for some donors at each locus, so association tests used only the typed subset. A further reported finding was that TCR beta sequences accurately predicted the HLA-A and HLA-B alleles for most subjects in the first cohort. Immune exposure information for the cohort was limited to CMV serostatus. According to the authors, the approach could potentially be generalized to other disease states and immunological phenotypes. Correlated functional status among segregating V segments might reflect linkage disequilibrium, but an unknown experimental factor could not be ruled out. Compared with equally common non-associated chains, HLA-associated TCR beta chains in a later analysis were more clonally expanded and had lower generation probabilities. The classifier was reported to diagnose cytomegalovirus status with high specificity and sensitivity in both the original cohort and the validation cohort. Three of the identified cytomegalovirus-associated TCR beta chains were confirmed in vitro to be specific for cytomegalovirus antigens.

The TCR originated in a man aged 45 to 65 in good health and CMV-seropositive. Sequenced: PBMCs. Recombination joined TRBV11-2 with TRBJ2-5; no confident D gene assignment can be made. The CDR3 reads CASSFSLQETQYF. The DNA is TGTGCCAGCAGCTTTAGTCTCCAAGAGACCCAGTACTTC. Where the CDR3 stops, the reference TRBV11-2 and TRBJ2-5 genes take over; the full variable domain is EAGVAQSPRYKIIEKRQSVAFWCNPISGHATLYWYQQILGQGPKLLIQFQNNGVVDDSQLPKDRFSAERLKGVDSTLKIQPAKLEDSAVYLCASSFSLQETQYFGPGTRLLVL.